This T cell receptor (beta chain) is drawn from a study of blood T cells in healthy people across ages (dated by TCRdb to 2015 to 2017). About the full investigation: In model experiments, template switching captured about one uniquely barcoded TCR beta cDNA molecule for every two T cells. The study measured age-related changes in TCR beta repertoire diversity using deep sequencing normalized with unique cDNA molecular identifiers. The donors were split into four age groups: young (average 16 years), middle-aged (39), aged (about 56) and long-lived (about 82). Donors of different ages were randomly distributed across sequencing lanes to avoid experimental bias. For two donors (one aged 18 to 30 and one aged 80 or older), the study analyzed two additional independent replicas of 1 million unique cDNA reads from the same blood draw.

General findings and caveats noted by the study authors: Conclusive comparison of naive and antigen-experienced compartments was prevented by the profiling of bulk unsorted PBMCs. Estimates of total diversity from one million sequenced T cells were regarded as lower bounds and underestimates. As age increased, observed TCR beta diversity per million T cells dropped in a roughly linear way, and a significant reduction was already evident by age 40. A strong correlation was found between observed TCR beta diversity and the percentage of naive T cells measured by flow cytometry. Donor CMV infection status was unknown, potentially confounding age-related changes in expanded clonotypes. Compared with the aged group, the long-lived group had more naive CD4+ T cells, fewer expanded clones and increased TCR diversity, a pattern suggesting age selection.

Preparation of the library involved 5' RACE. Sequencer: Illumina HiSeq 2500. A second about 7 to 12 cycle PCR used a sample-barcoded 5' primer and a J-beta primer mix. A unique molecular identifier was introduced onto each TCR beta cDNA molecule by a template-switch 5' adaptor carrying 12 random nucleotides. Each sample yielded at least 2.5 million CDR3-containing paired-end reads. First-strand cDNA was synthesized from all RNA with the Mint cDNA synthesis kit, primed by a TRBC-specific oligonucleotide. Following uracil-DNA glycosylase treatment, all cDNA underwent a first 18-cycle PCR with the universal primers M1SS and BC2_uni_R. Per the original workflow: For normalization, 1 million high-quality reads were randomly selected from each sample, with every read carrying a distinct molecular identifier. Instead of being binned into consensus sequences, reads that shared molecular identifiers were thrown out. MiTCR, set to a Q25 quality threshold and the strictest error-elimination algorithm, was used for CDR3 identification, clonotype clustering and error correction. A nonparametric unseen species model with Euler transformation was used to estimate a lower bound on total TCR beta diversity. TCRdb's own reprocessing of the public reads used fastp at Q25 and MiXCR and kept productive beta chains. Rows with one shared CDR3 protein collapse into an entry with the most common genes and DNA. The V and J calls and clone size are TCRdb's, not the authors'. In all, the sample holds over 600,000 distinct CDR3 sequences, and 35% to 50% of those were seen once. The ten largest make up approximately 29% of the sample.

The 39 donors, aged roughly 6 to 95 years, were systemically healthy Caucasian individuals from Russia. Each donor gave about 9.8 milliliters of peripheral blood, drawn into EDTA-treated Vacutainer tubes. Ficoll-Paque density-gradient centrifugation was used to isolate PBMCs, with at least 7 million per sample. Total RNA, at least 5 micrograms per sample, was extracted from PBMCs with Trizol reagent. For every donor, flow cytometry on a PBMC aliquot measured the percentage of naive CD45RAhigh/CD27high T cells. Germline trimming: 3 bases from V, 6 bases from J; junction bases outside gene matches: 7. The germline V gene supplies CDR1 SGHTA and CDR2 FQGNSA. Counted from cysteine to phenylalanine, this CDR3 has 15 amino acids. Of the read, only the CDR3 DNA is kept; its 45 bases are in frame from base 1. This clonotype came up many times. No antigen is known for it. The input lacks base qualities; no much larger clone sits a single base away.

The V and J genes are TRBV7-2 and TRBJ2-5; 10 central nucleotides agree with TRBD1. The source material was blood. The clonotype was recovered from a man older than 75 in good health. CDR3 sequence: CASSLDRGVRKTQYF. The DNA is as follows: TGTGCCAGCAGCTTGGACAGGGGGGTTAGGAAGACCCAGTACTTC.